This T cell receptor (beta chain) stems from a study of T-cell reconstitution after alpha-beta-depleted transplantation in children. The TCRbeta library incorporated unique molecular identifiers. MiXCR was run by TCRdb on the PCR reads, yielding one entry per CDR3 protein. The sample holds about 200,000 distinct CDR3 sequences, approximately 7% seen once. This clonotype was seen more than once but under ten times. Its antigen is not identified. CDR3 size: 14 residues. Germline CDR1 reads MNHNY; CDR2 reads SVGAGI (reference sequence). The ends were cut back, 6 bases at V and 2 bases at J, with 11 bases in the middle. The study, taken as a whole, reports: Counts and diversity of T cells one year after transplant came mostly from newly produced T cells. Several hundred expanded graft clones reportedly gave rise to the alpha-beta T cells present about two months after transplant. Surviving recipient T cells and intrathymic progenitors accounted for some patients' high TCRbeta diversity at day 60.

This receptor was obtained from a boy aged 2 to 10 with acute lymphoblastic leukemia, due to receive a stem cell transplant. Specimen: PBMCs, collected before TCRalphabeta/CD19-depleted stem cell transplant. The chain is built from TRBV6-6 and TRBJ1-5; D remains ambiguous. This chain's CDR3 is CASRLEGGNQPQHF. The CDR3 bases are TGTGCCAGCAGGCTCGAAGGAGGCAATCAGCCCCAGCATTTT.